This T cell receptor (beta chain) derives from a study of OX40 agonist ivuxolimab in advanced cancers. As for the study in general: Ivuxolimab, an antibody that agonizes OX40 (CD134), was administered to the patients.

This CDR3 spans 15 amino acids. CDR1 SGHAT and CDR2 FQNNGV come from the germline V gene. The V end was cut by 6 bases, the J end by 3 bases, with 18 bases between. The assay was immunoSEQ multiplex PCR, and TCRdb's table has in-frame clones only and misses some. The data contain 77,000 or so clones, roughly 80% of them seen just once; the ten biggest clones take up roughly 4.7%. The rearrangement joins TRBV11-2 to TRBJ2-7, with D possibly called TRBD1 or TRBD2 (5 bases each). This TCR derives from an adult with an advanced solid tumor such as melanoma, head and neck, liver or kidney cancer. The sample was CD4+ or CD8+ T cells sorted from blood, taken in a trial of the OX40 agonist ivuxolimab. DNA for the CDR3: TGTGCCAGCAGGATAACCGGGACCGGTGGCTACGAGCAGTACTTC. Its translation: CASRITGTGGYEQYF.